This T cell receptor (beta chain) was documented in a study of blood T cell repertoires in COVID-19. Across the study: The samples span acute and convalescent COVID-19 from the United States, Italy and Spain. The cDNA or gDNA used as material had been derived from T cells, B-cell-depleted T cells, or PBMCs.

The Seattle patients joined while their infection was active and were tracked longitudinally afterward. Methods used by the authors: The authors estimated nucleated cell counts from reference gene primer amplification. Profiling relied on immunoSEQ multiplex PCR, and the TCRdb table lists in-frame clones only, not all of them. V and J calls and clone size are given by that table; D and trimming were obtained from the DNA. The sample includes fewer than 200,000 clones, roughly 80% of them seen just once. V lost 4 bases and J lost 7; bases outside the gene matches: 7. Looked up from germline, CDR1 is SGHDT and CDR2 is YYEEEE. The CDR3 extends over 13 amino acids.

J is TRBJ2-7 and V is TRBV5-6; 8 bases line up with TRBD1. This receptor was taken from a woman aged 70-85 years with COVID-19, enrolled during active disease. The sequencing input was peripheral blood. For the CDR3, the DNA is TGTGCCAGCAGCCGGGGACAGGAGAGAGAGCAGTACTTC. Translated, it gives CASSRGQEREQYF.